The clone carrying this T cell receptor beta chain has more than one count but fewer than ten. Its cognate antigen is unknown. The entry originates in a study of blood T cells in healthy people across ages. Findings of the study overall: Older individuals had lower TCR beta diversity per million T cells (the decline was roughly linear).

PCR was performed a second time for about 7 to 12 cycles using a sample-barcoded 5' primer and a J-beta primer mix. TCRdb re-called the 5' RACE reads with MiXCR, one entry per CDR3 protein. The sample contains almost 1 million distinct CDR3 sequences, about 51% of which appear only once. Germline CDR1 reads SGHTA; CDR2 reads FQGNSA. Trimming removed 4 bases at V and 1 base at J, with 7 bases between. This CDR3 region has 13 residues. This TCR was sampled from a woman in her fifties or sixties in good health. Material for sequencing was blood. The chain recombines TRBV7-2 with TRBJ2-5, with D perhaps matching TRBD1 (5 bases). CDR3 coding DNA: TGTGCCAGCAGCTCGACAGTCCAAGAGACCCAGTACTTC. This gives the protein CASSSTVQETQYF.